Presented here are 22 T cell receptor beta chains from one specimen sequenced in a study of blood T cell repertoires in COVID-19. TCRdb's copy holds only in-frame clones and misses some; the assay was immunoSEQ multiplex PCR. The sample includes about 47,000 clones, roughly four fifths of them seen just once. Sequenced input: peripheral blood. The receptors originated from a human donor with acute or convalescent COVID-19. The donor label of this sample is uncertain.

The V call is TRBV19, the J call TRBJ1-2; 7 bases align to TRBD1. There are 15 residues in the CDR3. The trim removed 5 bases at V and 8 bases at J, leaving 14 bases unmatched. Germline CDR1 reads LNHDA; CDR2 reads SQIVND (reference sequence). CDR3 bases: TGTGCCAGTAGTTCCTTGACTCGGAGACAGGGAGGCTACACCTTC. As protein: CASSSLTRRQGGYTF.

The V call is TRBV2, the J call TRBJ1-5; D gene unclear. The germline gives CDR1 SNHLY, CDR2 FYNNEI. This CDR3 spans 15 amino acids. Trimming pared 7 bases from V and 5 bases from J, leaving 18 bases between. The CDR3: CASTRNRVGDQPQHF. DNA for the CDR3: TGTGCCAGCACAAGGAATAGGGTGGGAGATCAGCCCCAGCATTTT.

This sequence joins TRBV7-9 and TRBJ2-3, with TRBD2 matching 14 bases. Germline assignment: CDR1 SEHNR and CDR2 FQNEAQ (reference sequence). V was clipped by 5 bases and J by 10 bases; unmatched bases: 14. The CDR3 sequence is 17 residues long. The CDR3 coding sequence is TGTGCCAGCAGCACCCGGGGACTAGCGGGAGACCCAAGGGCGCAGTATTTT. Translated: CASSTRGLAGDPRAQYF.

The genes are TRBV7-9 and TRBJ1-2, with 11 bases fitting TRBD1. Trimming at V came to 5 bases and at J to 7 bases, leaving 9 bases not matched to a gene. Germline V lookup: CDR1 SEHNR, CDR2 FQNEAQ (reference sequence). The CDR3 is 15 residues long. The CDR3 spells CASSDRDRGSSGYTF. DNA of the CDR3: TGTGCCAGCAGCGATAGGGACAGGGGGTCGAGTGGCTACACCTTC.

This chain connects TRBV18 to TRBJ2-3; D is possibly TRBD1 (6 bases). The CDR3 length is 14 residues. CDR1 and CDR2 (germline): KGHSH, LQKENI. Between the trimmed V and J ends, which lost 3 bases and 4 bases, there was a span of 11 bases. The CDR3: CASSPPYRADTQYF. The DNA of the CDR3 is TGTGCCAGCTCACCTCCGTACAGGGCAGATACGCAGTATTTT.

This chain links TRBV7-3 with TRBJ1-6; TRBD1 matches at 8 bases. The CDR3 runs 15 residues. The J segment lost 4 bases and the V segment lost 5 bases, leaving 4 bases of the junction unmatched. The germline V gene encodes CDR1 SGHTA and CDR2 FQGTGA. The CDR3 DNA reads TGTGCCAGCAGCCCCGGGACAGGTTATAATTCACCCCTCCACTTT. Its translation: CASSPGTGYNSPLHF.

The chain carries TRBV18 and TRBJ2-1; D remains unclear. CDR1 and CDR2 from the germline V gene are KGHSH and LQKENI. The CDR3 runs 13 residues. Trimming shortened V by 8 bases and J by 0 bases, and 8 bases separated the two germline ends. This CDR3 reads CASRVSSYNEQFF. CDR3 DNA: TGTGCCAGCCGGGTCAGCTCCTACAATGAGCAGTTCTTC.

The rearrangement joins TRBV7-9 to TRBJ2-4; a possible D gene is TRBD2 (5 bases). The V end was cut by 1 base, the J end by 5 bases, with 9 bases between. Germline V lookup: CDR1 SEHNR, CDR2 FQNEAQ (reference sequence). The CDR3 has 14 amino acids. The CDR3 bases are TGTGCCAGCAGCTTAGTATCGGAGGAAAACATTCAGTACTTC. This gives the protein CASSLVSEENIQYF. The complete variable domain, with remaining parts taken from reference TRBV7-9 and TRBJ2-4, reads DTGVSQNPRHKITKRGQNVTFRCDPISEHNRLYWYRQTLGQGPEFLTYFQNEAQLEKSRLLSDRFSAERPKGSFSTLEIQRTEQGDSAMYLCASSLVSEENIQYFGAGTRLSVL.

This clone was seen a handful of times. The V call is TRBV30, the J call TRBJ2-1; 9 bases line up with TRBD1. CDR1 and CDR2 from the germline V gene are GTSNPN and SVGIG (reference sequence). The J segment lost 0 bases and the V segment lost 3 bases, leaving 9 bases of the junction unmatched. This CDR3 is built from 17 residues. The CDR3 sequence: CAWRAGQGRASYNEQFF. The CDR3 coding sequence is TGTGCCTGGAGAGCGGGACAGGGTAGGGCCTCCTACAATGAGCAGTTCTTC.

The chain is built from TRBV6-5 and TRBJ1-6; D is unresolved. The V gene lost 0 bases and the J gene lost 8 bases, with 11 bases spanning the gap. Germline values: CDR1 MNHEY, CDR2 SVGAGI. CDR3 length: 15 residues. This CDR3 is CASSYSFGDDSPLHF. The CDR3 region has the DNA TGTGCCAGCAGTTACTCATTCGGTGATGATTCACCCCTCCACTTT.

The chain has TRBV2 and TRBJ1-1, with a possible D match to TRBD1 (5 bases). Trimming cost V 3 bases and J 4 bases, with 9 bases left between them. Germline CDR1 is SNHLY and CDR2 is FYNNEI. This CDR3 contains 13 residues. CDR3 in DNA: TGTGCCAGCAGTGATTTGGGGGGCACTGAAGCTTTCTTT. It codes for CASSDLGGTEAFF.

This chain uses TRBV29-1 with TRBJ2-5; TRBD1 aligns across 12 bases. Trimming took 7 bases from V and 4 from J; bases not matched to a gene: 7. Germline assignment: CDR1 SQVTM and CDR2 ANQGSEA. The CDR3 is 14 amino acids. In nucleotides, the CDR3 is TGCAGCGCTGGGCCGGGACAGGGGGCAGAGACCCAGTACTTC. This codes for CSAGPGQGAETQYF.

This clone was found once. The chain employs TRBV30 and TRBJ2-3; D is ambiguous. There are 12 residues in the CDR3. Germline V gives CDR1 GTSNPN, CDR2 SVGIG (reference sequence). V was trimmed by 2 bases and J by 5 bases, leaving 8 bases between them. CDR3 protein: CAWSFGGDTQYF. The CDR3 nucleotides read TGTGCCTGGAGTTTCGGTGGAGATACGCAGTATTTT.

As DNA, the CDR3 is TGTGCCAGCAGTTTGCGGGGAGATACGCAGTATTTT. Its translation is CASSLRGDTQYF. The chain uses TRBV5-6 and TRBJ2-3, with D possibly being TRBD2 (6 bases). CDR1 SGHDT and CDR2 YYEEEE come from the germline V gene. There are 12 residues in the CDR3. V was trimmed by 5 bases and J by 5 bases, leaving 9 bases between them.

The V gene is TRBV30, the J gene TRBJ1-4; 9 bases are a match to TRBD1. The CDR3 runs to 13 residues. The germline gives CDR1 GTSNPN, CDR2 SVGIG (reference sequence). The ends lost 0 bases at V and 8 bases at J; junction bases unmatched: 1. This CDR3 is CAWSVGTGEKLFF. In DNA, the CDR3 is TGTGCCTGGAGTGTGGGGACAGGGGAAAAACTGTTTTTT.

This rearrangement joins TRBV5-1 to TRBJ2-3; 7 nucleotides line up with TRBD2. Germline V gene data show CDR1 as SGHRS and CDR2 as YFSETQ. The CDR3 is 14 amino acids. The ends lost 1 base at V and 1 base at J; junction bases unmatched: 0. The CDR3 DNA is TGCGCCAGCAGCTTGACTAGCGGCACAGATACGCAGTATTTT. Its translation is CASSLTSGTDTQYF.

The rearrangement joins TRBV6-6 to TRBJ1-5, with 9 bases aligning to TRBD1. Looked up from germline, CDR1 is MNHNY and CDR2 is SVGAGI (reference sequence). V shed 4 bases, J shed 7 bases, and the junction held 8 bases outside the gene matches. The CDR3 totals 15 residues. The CDR3 sequence is CASSSGQGVGQPQHF. The DNA for the CDR3 is TGTGCCAGCAGTTCGGGACAGGGAGTTGGGCAGCCCCAGCATTTT.

V usage is TRBV7-2 and J usage is TRBJ1-2; D is perhaps TRBD1 (6 bases). CDR1 and CDR2 from the germline V gene are SGHTA and FQGNSA. Between the trimmed V and J ends, which lost 4 bases and 1 base, there was a span of 16 bases. The CDR3 length is 16 residues. CDR3 DNA: TGTGCCAGCAGCTCCGAGTACAGGGTTCTTAACTATGGCTACACCTTC. This sequence encodes CASSSEYRVLNYGYTF. Supplemented by reference TRBV7-2 and TRBJ1-2, the full variable domain reads GAGVSQSPSNKVTEKGKDVELRCDPISGHTALYWYRQSLGQGLEFLIYFQGNSAPDKSGLPSDRFSAERTGGSVSTLTIQRTQQEDSAVYLCASSSEYRVLNYGYTFGSGTRLTVV.

The V gene is TRBV5-8, the J gene TRBJ1-2, with D maybe TRBD1 (6 bases). Trimming shortened V by 4 bases and J by 3 bases, and 16 bases separated the two germline ends. This CDR3 comprises 15 residues. CDR1 SGHTS and CDR2 YDEGEE come from the germline V gene. The DNA of the CDR3 is TGTGCCAGCAGCCTATCACAGGGCGGTGACTATGGCTACACCTTC. Protein: CASSLSQGGDYGYTF.

Of note for this clone: A read error may account for a junction end that differs from germline. The chain recombines TRBV28 with TRBJ2-5, with 13 bases aligning to TRBD2. The V gene's germline CDR1 is MDHEN and CDR2 SYDVKM. The CDR3 contains 11 residues. CDR3 sequence: CASSSGLAGDF. Written as DNA, the CDR3 is TGTGCCAGCAGTTCTGGACTAGCGGGGGACTTC.

This clone was observed once. J is TRBJ1-1 and V is TRBV6-2 or TRBV6-3; a weak D match, TRBD1 (6 bases). Germline V lookup: CDR1 MNHEY, CDR2 SVGEGT. Trimming stripped 5 bases from V and 1 base from J, with 11 bases between. The CDR3 has 14 amino acids. Here the CDR3 DNA reads TGTGCCAGCAGTCGCAACAGGGAGAACACTGAAGCTTTCTTT. Translated: CASSRNRENTEAFF.

The V call is TRBV2, the J call TRBJ2-4, with 11 bases lining up with TRBD2. Germline CDR1 SNHLY, CDR2 FYNNEI. The CDR3 consists of 16 residues. Trimming removed 5 bases from V and 0 bases from J; junction bases left unmatched: 3. CDR3 in amino acids: CASSRGLAVAKNIQYF. In DNA form, the CDR3 reads TGTGCCAGCAGTAGGGGACTAGCGGTAGCCAAAAACATTCAGTACTTC.